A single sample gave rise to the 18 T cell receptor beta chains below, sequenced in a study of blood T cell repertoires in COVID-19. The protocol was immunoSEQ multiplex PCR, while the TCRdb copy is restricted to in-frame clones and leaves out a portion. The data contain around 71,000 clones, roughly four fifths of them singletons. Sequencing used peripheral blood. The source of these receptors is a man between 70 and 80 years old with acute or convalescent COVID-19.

The CDR3 region has the DNA TGTGCCAGCAGGCCGGGACTAGCGGCGGAGACCCAGTACTTC. Translating it yields CASRPGLAAETQYF. V is TRBV28 and J is TRBJ2-5; the match to TRBD2 covers 11 bases. The CDR3 spans 14 residues. The germline V gene has CDR1 MDHEN and CDR2 SYDVKM. V was pared by 6 bases and J by 5 bases, with 5 bases of the junction left unmatched.

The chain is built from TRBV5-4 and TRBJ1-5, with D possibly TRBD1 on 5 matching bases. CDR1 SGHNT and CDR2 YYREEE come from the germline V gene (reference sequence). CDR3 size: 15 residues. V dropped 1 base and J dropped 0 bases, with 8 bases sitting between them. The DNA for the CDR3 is TGTGCCAGCAGCTTGACAGGTGATAGCAATCAGCCCCAGCATTTT. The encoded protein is CASSLTGDSNQPQHF.

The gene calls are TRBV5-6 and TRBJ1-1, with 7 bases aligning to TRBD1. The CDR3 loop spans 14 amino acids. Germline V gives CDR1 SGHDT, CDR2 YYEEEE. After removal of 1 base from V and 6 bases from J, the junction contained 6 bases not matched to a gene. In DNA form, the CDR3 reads TGTGCCAGCAGCTTGTTAAGGGGGCTGGCTGAAGCTTTCTTT. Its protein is CASSLLRGLAEAFF.

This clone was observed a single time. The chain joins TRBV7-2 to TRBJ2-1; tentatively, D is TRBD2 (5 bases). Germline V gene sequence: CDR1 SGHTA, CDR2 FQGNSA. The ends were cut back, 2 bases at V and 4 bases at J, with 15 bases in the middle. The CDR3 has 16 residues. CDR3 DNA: TGTGCCAGCAGCTTAACGCCGGCGGGCGTTTACAATGAGCAGTTCTTC. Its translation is CASSLTPAGVYNEQFF.

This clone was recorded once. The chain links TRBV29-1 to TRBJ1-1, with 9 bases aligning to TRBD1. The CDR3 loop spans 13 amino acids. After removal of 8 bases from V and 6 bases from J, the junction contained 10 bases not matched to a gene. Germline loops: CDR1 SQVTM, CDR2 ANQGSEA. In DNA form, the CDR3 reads TGCAGCTTAGGGACAGGGCAAGGCGCTGAAGCTTTCTTT. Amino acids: CSLGTGQGAEAFF.

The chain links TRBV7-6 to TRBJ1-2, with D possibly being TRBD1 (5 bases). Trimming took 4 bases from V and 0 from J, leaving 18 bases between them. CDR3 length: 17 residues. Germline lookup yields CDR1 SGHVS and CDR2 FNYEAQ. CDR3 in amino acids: CASSSLGGEVTNYGYTF. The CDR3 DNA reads TGTGCCAGCAGCTCCCTCGGGGGGGAAGTTACTAACTATGGCTACACCTTC.

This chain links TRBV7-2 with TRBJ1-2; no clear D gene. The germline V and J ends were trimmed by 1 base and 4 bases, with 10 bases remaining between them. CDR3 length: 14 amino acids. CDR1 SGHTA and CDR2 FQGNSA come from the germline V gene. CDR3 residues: CASSLGQILYGYTF. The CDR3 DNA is TGTGCCAGCAGCTTAGGCCAGATTCTCTATGGCTACACCTTC.

In DNA, the CDR3 is TGTGCCAGCAGCCCAAACCCTAGCGAGCAGTACTTC. The encoded protein is CASSPNPSEQYF. The rearrangement joins TRBV9 to TRBJ2-7; D ambiguous. CDR3 length equals 12 residues. Trimming cost V 4 bases and J 6 bases, with 11 bases left between them. Germline assignment: CDR1 SGDLS and CDR2 YYNGEE. The variable domain in full, with the rest retrieved from reference TRBV9 and TRBJ2-7, is DSGVTQTPKHLITATGQRVTLRCSPRSGDLSVYWYQQSLDQGLQFLIQYYNGEERAKGNILERFSAQQFPDLHSELNLSSLELGDSALYFCASSPNPSEQYFGPGTRLTVT.

The DNA of the CDR3 is TGTGCCAGCAGTACGATATCTGCTAGCGGGAGGAGCTTTATAGATACGCAGTATTTT. Protein: CASSTISASGRSFIDTQYF. The chain uses TRBV28 and TRBJ2-3; 11 bases map to TRBD2. Germline loops: CDR1 MDHEN, CDR2 SYDVKM. The CDR3 sequence is 19 residues long. Trimming removed 5 bases from V and 5 bases from J; junction bases left unmatched: 18.

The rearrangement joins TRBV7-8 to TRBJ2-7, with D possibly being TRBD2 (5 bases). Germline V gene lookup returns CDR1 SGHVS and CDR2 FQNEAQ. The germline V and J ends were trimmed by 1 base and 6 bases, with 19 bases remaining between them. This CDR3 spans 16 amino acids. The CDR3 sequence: CASSLGAVGWTGEQYF. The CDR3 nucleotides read TGTGCCAGCAGCTTAGGAGCGGTCGGGTGGACCGGCGAGCAGTACTTC. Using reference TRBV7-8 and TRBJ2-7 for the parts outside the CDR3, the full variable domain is GAGVSQSPRYKVAKRGQDVALRCDPISGHVSLFWYQQALGQGPEFLTYFQNEAQLDKSGLPSDRFFAERPEGSVSTLKIQRTQQEDSAVYLCASSLGAVGWTGEQYFGPGTRLTVT.

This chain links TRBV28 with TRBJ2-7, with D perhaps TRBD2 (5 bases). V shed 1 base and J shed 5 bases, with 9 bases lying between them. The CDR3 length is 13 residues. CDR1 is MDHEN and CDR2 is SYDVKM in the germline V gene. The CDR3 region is CASSLSSGNEQYF. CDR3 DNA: TGTGCCAGCAGTTTATCCTCGGGGAACGAGCAGTACTTC. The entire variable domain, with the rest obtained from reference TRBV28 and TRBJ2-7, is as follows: DVKVTQSSRYLVKRTGEKVFLECVQDMDHENMFWYRQDPGLGLRLIYFSYDVKMKEKGDIPEGYSVSREKKERFSLILESASTNQTSMYLCASSLSSGNEQYFGPGTRLTVT.

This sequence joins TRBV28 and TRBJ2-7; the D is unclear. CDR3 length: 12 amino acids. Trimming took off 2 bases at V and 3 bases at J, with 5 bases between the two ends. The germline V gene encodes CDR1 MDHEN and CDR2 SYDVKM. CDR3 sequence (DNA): TGTGCCAGCAGTTTAGCCAGCTACGAGCAGTACTTC. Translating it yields CASSLASYEQYF.

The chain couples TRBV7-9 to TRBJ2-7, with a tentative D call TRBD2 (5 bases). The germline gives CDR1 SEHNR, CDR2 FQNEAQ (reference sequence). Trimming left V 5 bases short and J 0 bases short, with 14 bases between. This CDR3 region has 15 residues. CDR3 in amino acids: CASSHVASSSYEQYF. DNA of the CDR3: TGTGCCAGCAGCCACGTAGCGTCCAGCTCCTACGAGCAGTACTTC.

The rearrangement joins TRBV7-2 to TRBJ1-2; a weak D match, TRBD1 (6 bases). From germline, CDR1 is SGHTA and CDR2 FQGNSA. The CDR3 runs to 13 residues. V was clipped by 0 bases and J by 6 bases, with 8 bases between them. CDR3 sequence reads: CASSLADRDGYTF. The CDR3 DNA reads TGTGCCAGCAGCTTAGCGGACAGAGATGGCTACACCTTC.

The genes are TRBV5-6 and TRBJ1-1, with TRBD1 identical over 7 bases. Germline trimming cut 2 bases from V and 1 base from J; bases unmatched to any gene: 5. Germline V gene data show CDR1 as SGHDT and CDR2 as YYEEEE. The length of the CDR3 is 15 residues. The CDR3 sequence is CASSFTNRGNTEAFF. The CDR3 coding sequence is TGTGCCAGCAGCTTTACAAACAGGGGGAACACTGAAGCTTTCTTT.

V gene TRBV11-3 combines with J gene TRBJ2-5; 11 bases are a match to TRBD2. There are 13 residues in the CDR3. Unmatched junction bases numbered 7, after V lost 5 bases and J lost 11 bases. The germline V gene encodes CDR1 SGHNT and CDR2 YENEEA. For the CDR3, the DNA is TGTGCCAGCAGCCTCACTAGCGGGAGTAATCAGTACTTC. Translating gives CASSLTSGSNQYF.

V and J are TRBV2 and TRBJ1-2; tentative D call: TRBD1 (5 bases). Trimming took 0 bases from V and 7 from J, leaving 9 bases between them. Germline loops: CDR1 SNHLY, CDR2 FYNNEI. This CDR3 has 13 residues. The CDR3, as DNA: TGTGCCAGCAGTGAAGCAAGGGGCGGTGGCTACACCTTC. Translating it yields CASSEARGGGYTF.

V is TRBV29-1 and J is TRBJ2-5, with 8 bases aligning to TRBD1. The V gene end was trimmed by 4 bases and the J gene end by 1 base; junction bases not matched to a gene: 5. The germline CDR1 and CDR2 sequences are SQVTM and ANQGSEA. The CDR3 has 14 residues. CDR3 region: CSVGPGQAQETQYF. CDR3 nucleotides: TGCAGCGTTGGCCCGGGACAGGCCCAAGAGACCCAGTACTTC.